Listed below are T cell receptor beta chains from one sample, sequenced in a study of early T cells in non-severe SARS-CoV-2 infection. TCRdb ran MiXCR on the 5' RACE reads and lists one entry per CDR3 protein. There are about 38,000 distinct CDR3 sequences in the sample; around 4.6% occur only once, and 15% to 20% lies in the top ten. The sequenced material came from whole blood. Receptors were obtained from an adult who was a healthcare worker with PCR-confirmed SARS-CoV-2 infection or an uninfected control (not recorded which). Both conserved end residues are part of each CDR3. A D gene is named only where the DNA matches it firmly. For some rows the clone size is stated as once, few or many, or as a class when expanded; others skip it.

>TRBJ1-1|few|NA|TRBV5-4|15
TGTGCCAGCAGCGCGGACTTTATCCCCAACACTGAAGCTTTCTTT
CASSADFIPNTEAFF
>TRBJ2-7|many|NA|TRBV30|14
TGTGCCTGGAGTGTAAGAGGGGCCACCTACGAGCAGTACTTC
CAWSVRGATYEQYF
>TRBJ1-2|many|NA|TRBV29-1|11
TGCAGCGTTGATGCAGTCTATGGCTACACCTTC
CSVDAVYGYTF
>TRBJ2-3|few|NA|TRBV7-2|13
TGTGCCAGCAGCTTAGTCCCGACAGATACGCAGTATTTT
CASSLVPTDTQYF
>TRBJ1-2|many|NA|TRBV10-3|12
TGTGCCATCAGTGAGGCTAACTATGGCTACACCTTC
CAISEANYGYTF
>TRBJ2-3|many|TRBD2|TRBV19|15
TGTGCCACCACCGACAAGCGGGGCGGGACAGATACGCAGTATTTT
CATTDKRGGTDTQYF
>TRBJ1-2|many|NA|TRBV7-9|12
TGTGCCAGCAGCTTAGTGGACTATGGCTACACCTTC
CASSLVDYGYTF
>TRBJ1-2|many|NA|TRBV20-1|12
TGCAGTGCTAGAGGAACCCCGGCCATGAACACCTTC
CSARGTPAMNTF
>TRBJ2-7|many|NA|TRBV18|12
TGTGCCAGCTCACCAGATTCCCACGAGCAGTACTTC
CASSPDSHEQYF
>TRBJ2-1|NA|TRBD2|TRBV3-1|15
TGTGCCAGCAGCATCTGGAGCGGGGGGGCCGGTGAGCAGTTCTTC
CASSIWSGGAGEQFF
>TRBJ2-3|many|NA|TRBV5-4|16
TGTGCCAGCAGCTTGGGACTAGTGGAGACCACAGATACGCAGTATTTT
CASSLGLVETTDTQYF
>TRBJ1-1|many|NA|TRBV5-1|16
TGCGCCAGCAGCTTGTCCCGGGGGCACACGAACACTGAAGCTTTCTTT
CASSLSRGHTNTEAFF
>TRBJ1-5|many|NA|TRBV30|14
TGTGCCTGGAGTCCGGACGGAGACAATCAGCCCCAGCATTTT
CAWSPDGDNQPQHF